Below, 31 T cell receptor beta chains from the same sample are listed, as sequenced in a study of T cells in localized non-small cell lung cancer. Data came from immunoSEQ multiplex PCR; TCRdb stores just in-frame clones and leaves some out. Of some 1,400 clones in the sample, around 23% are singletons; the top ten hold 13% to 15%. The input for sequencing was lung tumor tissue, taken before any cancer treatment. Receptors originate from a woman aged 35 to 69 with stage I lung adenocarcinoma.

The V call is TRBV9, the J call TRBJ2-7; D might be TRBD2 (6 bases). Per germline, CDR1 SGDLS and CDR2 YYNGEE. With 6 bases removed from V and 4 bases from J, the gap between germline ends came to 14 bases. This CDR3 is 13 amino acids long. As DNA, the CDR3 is TGTGCCAGCAAAAGGGACTGGCAGTACGAGCAGTACTTC. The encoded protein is CASKRDWQYEQYF.

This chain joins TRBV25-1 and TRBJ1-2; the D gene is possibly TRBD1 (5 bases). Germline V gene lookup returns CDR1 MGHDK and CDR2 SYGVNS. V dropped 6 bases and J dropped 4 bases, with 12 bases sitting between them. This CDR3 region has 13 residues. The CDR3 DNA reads TGTGCCAGCAGCCAGACAGAGGGCTATGGCTACACCTTC. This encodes CASSQTEGYGYTF.

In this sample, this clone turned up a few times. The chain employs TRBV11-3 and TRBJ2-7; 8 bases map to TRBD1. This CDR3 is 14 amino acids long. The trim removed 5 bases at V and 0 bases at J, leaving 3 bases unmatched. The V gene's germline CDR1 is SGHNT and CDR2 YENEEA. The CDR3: CASSRDRSSYEQYF. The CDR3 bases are TGTGCCAGCAGCAGGGACAGGAGCTCCTACGAGCAGTACTTC.

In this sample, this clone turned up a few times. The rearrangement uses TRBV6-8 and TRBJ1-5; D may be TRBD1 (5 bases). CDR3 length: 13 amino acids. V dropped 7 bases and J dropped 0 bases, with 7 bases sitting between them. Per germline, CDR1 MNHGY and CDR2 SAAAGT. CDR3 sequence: CASNRYSNQPQHF. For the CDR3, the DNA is TGTGCCAGCAACAGGTATAGCAATCAGCCCCAGCATTTT.

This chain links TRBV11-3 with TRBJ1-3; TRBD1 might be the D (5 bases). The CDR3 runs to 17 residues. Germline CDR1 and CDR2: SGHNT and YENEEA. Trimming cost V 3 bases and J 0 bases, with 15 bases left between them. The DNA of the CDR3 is TGTGCCAGCAGCTTGGGAGCAGGGCCGCTCTCTGGAAACACCATATATTTT. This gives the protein CASSLGAGPLSGNTIYF.

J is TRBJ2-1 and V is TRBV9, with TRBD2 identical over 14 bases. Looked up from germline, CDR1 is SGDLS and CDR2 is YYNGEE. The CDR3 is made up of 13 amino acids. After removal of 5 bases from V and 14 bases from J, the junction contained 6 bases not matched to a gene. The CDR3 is CASSGTSGRGEFF. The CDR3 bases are TGTGCCAGCAGTGGGACTAGCGGGAGAGGGGAGTTCTTC. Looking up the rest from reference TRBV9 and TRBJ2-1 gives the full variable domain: DSGVTQTPKHLITATGQRVTLRCSPRSGDLSVYWYQQSLDQGLQFLIQYYNGEERAKGNILERFSAQQFPDLHSELNLSSLELGDSALYFCASSGTSGRGEFFGPGTRLTVL.

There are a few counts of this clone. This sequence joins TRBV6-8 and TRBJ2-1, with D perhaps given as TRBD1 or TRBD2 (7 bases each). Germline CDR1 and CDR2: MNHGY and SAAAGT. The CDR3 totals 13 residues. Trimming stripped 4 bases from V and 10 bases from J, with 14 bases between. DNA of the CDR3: TGTGCCAGCAGTTCGGACAGGCGGGGGGAGCAGTTCTTC. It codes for CASSSDRRGEQFF.

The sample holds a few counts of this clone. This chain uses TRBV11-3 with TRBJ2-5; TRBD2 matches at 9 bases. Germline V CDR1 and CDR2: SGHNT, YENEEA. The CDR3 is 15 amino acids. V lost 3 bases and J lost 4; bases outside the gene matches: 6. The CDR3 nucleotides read TGTGCCAGCAGCTTCGGCGGGGGGGCGGGAGAGACCCAGTACTTC. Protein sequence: CASSFGGGAGETQYF.

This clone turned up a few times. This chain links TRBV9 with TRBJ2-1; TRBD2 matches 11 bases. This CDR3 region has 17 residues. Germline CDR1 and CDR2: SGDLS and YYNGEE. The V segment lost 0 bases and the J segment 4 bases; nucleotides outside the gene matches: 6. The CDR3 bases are TGTGCCAGCAGCGTAGGGCCTAGCGGGGGGCTTTACAATGAGCAGTTCTTC. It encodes CASSVGPSGGLYNEQFF.

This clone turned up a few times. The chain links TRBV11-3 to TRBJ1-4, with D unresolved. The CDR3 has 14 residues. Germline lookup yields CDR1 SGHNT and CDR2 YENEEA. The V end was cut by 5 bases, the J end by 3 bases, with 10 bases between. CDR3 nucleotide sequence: TGTGCCAGCAGCGACCCGGCCTCTAATGAAAAACTGTTTTTT. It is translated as CASSDPASNEKLFF.

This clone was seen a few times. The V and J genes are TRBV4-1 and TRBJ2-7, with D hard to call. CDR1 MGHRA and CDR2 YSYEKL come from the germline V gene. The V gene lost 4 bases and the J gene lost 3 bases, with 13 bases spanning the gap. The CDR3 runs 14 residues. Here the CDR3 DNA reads TGCGCCAGCAGCCGAATGCCTGAGGACTACGAGCAGTACTTC. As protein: CASSRMPEDYEQYF.

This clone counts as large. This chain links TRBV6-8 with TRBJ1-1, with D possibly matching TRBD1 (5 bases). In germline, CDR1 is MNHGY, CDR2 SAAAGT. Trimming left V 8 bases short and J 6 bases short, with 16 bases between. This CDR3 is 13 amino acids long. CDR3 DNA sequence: TGTGCCAGCCTCCTTACGGGGGTAGCTGAAGCTTTCTTT. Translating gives CASLLTGVAEAFF.

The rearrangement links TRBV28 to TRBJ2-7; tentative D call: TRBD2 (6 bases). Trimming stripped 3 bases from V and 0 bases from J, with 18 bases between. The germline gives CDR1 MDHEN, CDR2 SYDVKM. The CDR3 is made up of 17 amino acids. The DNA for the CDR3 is TGTGCCAGCAGTTTTATTACGGGGGTTCACTACTCCTACGAGCAGTACTTC. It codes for CASSFITGVHYSYEQYF.

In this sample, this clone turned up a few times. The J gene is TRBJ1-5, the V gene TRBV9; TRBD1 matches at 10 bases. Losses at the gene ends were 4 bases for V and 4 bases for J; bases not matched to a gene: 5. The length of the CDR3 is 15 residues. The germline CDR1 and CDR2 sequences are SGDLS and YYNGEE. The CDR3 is CASSSTGGANQPQHF. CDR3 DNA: TGTGCCAGCAGCTCGACAGGGGGCGCGAATCAGCCCCAGCATTTT.

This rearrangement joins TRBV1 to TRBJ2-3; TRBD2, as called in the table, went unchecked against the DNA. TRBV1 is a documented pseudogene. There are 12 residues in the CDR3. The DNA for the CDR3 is TGCGCCAGCAGCCATGGCGGGAATACGCAGTATTTT. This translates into CASSHGGNTQYF.

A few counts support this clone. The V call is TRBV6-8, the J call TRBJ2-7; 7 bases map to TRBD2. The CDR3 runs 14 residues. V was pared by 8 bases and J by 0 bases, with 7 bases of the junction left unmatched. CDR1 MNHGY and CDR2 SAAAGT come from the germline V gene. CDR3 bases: TGTGCCAGCCGCCAGCGGGACCTCTCCTACGAGCAGTACTTC. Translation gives CASRQRDLSYEQYF.

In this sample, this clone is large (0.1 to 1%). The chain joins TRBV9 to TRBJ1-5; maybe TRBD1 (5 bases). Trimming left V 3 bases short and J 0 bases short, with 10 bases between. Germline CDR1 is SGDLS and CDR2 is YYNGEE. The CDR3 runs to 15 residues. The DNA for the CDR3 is TGTGCCAGCAGCGCCCAGGGAAATAGCAATCAGCCCCAGCATTTT. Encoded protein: CASSAQGNSNQPQHF.

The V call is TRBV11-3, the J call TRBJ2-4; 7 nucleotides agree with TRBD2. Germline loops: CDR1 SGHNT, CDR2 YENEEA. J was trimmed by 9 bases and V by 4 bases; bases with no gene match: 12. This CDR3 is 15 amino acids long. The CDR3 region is CASSSSGVGGSIQYF. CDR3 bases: TGTGCCAGCAGCTCCTCGGGGGTGGGAGGGAGCATTCAGTACTTC. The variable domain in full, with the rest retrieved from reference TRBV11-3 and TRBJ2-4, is EAGVVQSPRYKIIEKKQPVAFWCNPISGHNTLYWYLQNLGQGPELLIRYENEEAVDDSQLPKDRFSAERLKGVDSTLKIQPAELGDSAVYLCASSSSGVGGSIQYFGAGTRLSVL.

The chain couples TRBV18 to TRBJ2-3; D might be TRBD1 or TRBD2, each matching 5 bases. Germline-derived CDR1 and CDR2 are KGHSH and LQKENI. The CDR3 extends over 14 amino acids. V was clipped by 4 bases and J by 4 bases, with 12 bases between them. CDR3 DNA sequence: TGTGCCAGCTCACAGGGGAGTATCGCAGATACGCAGTATTTT. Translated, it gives CASSQGSIADTQYF.

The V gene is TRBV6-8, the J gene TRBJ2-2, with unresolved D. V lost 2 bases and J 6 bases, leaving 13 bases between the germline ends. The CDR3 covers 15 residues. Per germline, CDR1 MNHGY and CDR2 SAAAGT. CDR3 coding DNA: TGTGCCAGCAGTTACGCGTGGGGAACCCCCGGGGAGCTGTTTTTT. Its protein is CASSYAWGTPGELFF.

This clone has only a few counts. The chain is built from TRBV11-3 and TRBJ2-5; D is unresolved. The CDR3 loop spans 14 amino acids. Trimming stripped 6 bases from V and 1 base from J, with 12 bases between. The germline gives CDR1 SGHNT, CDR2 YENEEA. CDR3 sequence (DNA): TGTGCCAGCAGACTAAGGGCCAGCCAAGAGACCCAGTACTTC. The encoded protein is CASRLRASQETQYF. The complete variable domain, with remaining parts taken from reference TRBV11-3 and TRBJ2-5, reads EAGVVQSPRYKIIEKKQPVAFWCNPISGHNTLYWYLQNLGQGPELLIRYENEEAVDDSQLPKDRFSAERLKGVDSTLKIQPAELGDSAVYLCASRLRASQETQYFGPGTRLLVL.

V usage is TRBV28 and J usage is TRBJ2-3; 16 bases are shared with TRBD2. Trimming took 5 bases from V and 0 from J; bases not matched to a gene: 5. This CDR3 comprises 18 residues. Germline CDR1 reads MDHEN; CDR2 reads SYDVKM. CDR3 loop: CASSLGLAGGLSTDTQYF. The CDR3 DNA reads TGTGCCAGCAGTCTGGGACTAGCGGGGGGGCTGAGCACAGATACGCAGTATTTT. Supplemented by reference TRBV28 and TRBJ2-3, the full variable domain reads DVKVTQSSRYLVKRTGEKVFLECVQDMDHENMFWYRQDPGLGLRLIYFSYDVKMKEKGDIPEGYSVSREKKERFSLILESASTNQTSMYLCASSLGLAGGLSTDTQYFGPGTRLTVL.

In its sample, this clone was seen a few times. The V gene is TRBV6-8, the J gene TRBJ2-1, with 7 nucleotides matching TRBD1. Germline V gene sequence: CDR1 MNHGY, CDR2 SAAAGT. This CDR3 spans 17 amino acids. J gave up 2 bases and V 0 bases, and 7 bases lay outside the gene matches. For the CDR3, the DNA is TGTGCCAGCAGTTACTCCGCAGGGGGTTTCACCTACAATGAGCAGTTCTTC. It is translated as CASSYSAGGFTYNEQFF.

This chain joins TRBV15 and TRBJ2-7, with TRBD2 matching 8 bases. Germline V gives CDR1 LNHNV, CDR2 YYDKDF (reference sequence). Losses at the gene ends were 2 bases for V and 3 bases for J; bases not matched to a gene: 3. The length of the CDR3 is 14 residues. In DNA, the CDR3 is TGTGCCACCAGCAGAACCGGGACTAGCTACGAGCAGTACTTC. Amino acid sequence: CATSRTGTSYEQYF.

Here the CDR3 DNA reads TGTGCCAGCAGCCTATCCGCGGGATATGACGAGCAGTACTTC. Residues: CASSLSAGYDEQYF. This chain links TRBV11-3 with TRBJ2-7; tentatively, D is TRBD2 (6 bases). The germline V gene encodes CDR1 SGHNT and CDR2 YENEEA. Trimming pared 5 bases from V and 5 bases from J, leaving 16 bases between. This CDR3 is 14 amino acids long.

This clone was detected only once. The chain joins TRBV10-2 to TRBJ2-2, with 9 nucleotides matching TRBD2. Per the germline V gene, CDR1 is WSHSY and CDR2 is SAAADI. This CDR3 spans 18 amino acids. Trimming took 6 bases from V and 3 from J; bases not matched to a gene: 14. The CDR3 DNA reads TGCGCCAGCAGCCCCGGTTGGGCTAGCGGGGCTGACACCGGGGAGCTGTTTTTT. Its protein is CASSPGWASGADTGELFF.

The CDR3 sequence is CASSIAGHPQGQPQHF. For the CDR3, the DNA is TGTGCCAGTAGTATAGCTGGTCATCCCCAGGGTCAGCCCCAGCATTTT. V usage is TRBV19 and J usage is TRBJ1-5, with D perhaps TRBD1 (5 bases). From germline, CDR1 is LNHDA and CDR2 SQIVND (reference sequence). V was pared by 1 base and J by 6 bases, with 16 bases between. This CDR3 is 16 amino acids long. The entire variable domain, with the rest obtained from reference TRBV19 and TRBJ1-5, is as follows: DGGITQSPKYLFRKEGQNVTLSCEQNLNHDAMYWYRQDPGQGLRLIYYSQIVNDFQKGDIAEGYSVSREKKESFPLTVTSAQKNPTAFYLCASSIAGHPQGQPQHFGDGTRLSIL.

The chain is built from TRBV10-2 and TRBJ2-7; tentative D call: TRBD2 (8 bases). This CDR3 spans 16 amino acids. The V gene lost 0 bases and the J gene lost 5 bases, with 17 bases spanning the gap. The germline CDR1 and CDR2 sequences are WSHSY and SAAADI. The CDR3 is CASSESLTGGGDEQYF. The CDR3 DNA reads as TGCGCCAGCAGTGAGTCGTTGACGGGAGGGGGCGACGAGCAGTACTTC.

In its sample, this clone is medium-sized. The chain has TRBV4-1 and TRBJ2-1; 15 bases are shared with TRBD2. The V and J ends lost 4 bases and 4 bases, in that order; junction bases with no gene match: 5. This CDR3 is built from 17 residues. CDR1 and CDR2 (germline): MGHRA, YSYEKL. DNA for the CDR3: TGCGCCAGCAGCCCCGGGACTAGCGGGAGGATATACAATGAGCAGTTCTTC. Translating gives CASSPGTSGRIYNEQFF.

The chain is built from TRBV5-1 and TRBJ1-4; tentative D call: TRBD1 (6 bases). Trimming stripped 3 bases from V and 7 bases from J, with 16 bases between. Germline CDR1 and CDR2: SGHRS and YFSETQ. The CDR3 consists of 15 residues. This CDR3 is CASSYSGTYTEKLFF. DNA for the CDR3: TGCGCCAGCAGCTACTCCGGGACATATACTGAAAAACTGTTTTTT.

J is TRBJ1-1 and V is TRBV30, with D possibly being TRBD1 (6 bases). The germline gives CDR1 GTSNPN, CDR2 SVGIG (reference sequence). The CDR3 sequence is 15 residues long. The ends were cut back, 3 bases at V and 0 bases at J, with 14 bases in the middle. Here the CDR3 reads CAWRLTGDMNTEAFF. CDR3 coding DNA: TGTGCCTGGAGGTTGACAGGAGATATGAACACTGAAGCTTTCTTT.